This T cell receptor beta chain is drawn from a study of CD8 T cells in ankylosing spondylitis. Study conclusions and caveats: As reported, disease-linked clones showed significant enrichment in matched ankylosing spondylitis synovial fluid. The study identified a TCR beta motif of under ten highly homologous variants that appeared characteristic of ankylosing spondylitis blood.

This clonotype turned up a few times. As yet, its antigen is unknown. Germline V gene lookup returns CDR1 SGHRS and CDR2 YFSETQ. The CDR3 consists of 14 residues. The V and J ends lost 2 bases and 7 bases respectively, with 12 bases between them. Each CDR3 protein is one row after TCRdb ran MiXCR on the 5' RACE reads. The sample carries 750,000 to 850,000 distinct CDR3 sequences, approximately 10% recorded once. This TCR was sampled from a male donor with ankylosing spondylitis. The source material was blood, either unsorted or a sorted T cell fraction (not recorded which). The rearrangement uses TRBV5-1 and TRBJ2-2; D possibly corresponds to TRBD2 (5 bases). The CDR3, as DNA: TGCGCCAGCAGCTTAAGTCTAGCAGTCGGGGAGCTGTTTTTT. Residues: CASSLSLAVGELFF. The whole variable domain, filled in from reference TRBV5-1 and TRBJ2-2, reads KAGVTQTPRYLIKTRGQQVTLSCSPISGHRSVSWYQQTPGQGLQFLFEYFSETQRNKGNFPGRFSGRQFSNSRSEMNVSTLELGDSALYLCASSLSLAVGELFFGEGSRLTVL.